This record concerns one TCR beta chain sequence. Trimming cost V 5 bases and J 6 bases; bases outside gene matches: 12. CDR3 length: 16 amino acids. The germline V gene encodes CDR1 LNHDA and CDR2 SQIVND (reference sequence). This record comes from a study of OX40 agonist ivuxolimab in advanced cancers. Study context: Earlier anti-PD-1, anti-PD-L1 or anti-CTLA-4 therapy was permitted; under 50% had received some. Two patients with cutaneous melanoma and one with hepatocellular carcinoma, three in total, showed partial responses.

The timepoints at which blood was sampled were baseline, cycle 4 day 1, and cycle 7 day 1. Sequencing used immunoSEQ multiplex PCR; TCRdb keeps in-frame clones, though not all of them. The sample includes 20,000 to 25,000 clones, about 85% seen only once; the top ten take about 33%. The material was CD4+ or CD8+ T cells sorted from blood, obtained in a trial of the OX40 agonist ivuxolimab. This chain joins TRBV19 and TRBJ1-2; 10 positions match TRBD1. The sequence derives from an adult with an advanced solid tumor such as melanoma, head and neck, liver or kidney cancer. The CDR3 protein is CASSPGTGEDLDGYTF. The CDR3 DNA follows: TGTGCCAGTAGTCCCGGGACAGGGGAGGATTTAGATGGCTACACCTTC.